This T cell receptor (beta chain) was captured by sequencing in a study of post-analysis software for immune sequencing data. Whole-study findings and limits: Controls had lower frequencies than patients of 4 or 5 TRBV segments, which included TRBV5-6, TRBV5-1 and TRBV20-1. The F measure placed samples prepared in the same batch into strongly shared clusters. Those with multiple sclerosis, the patient group, showed significantly lower normalized Chao1 diversity than controls.

Included in the TCR beta cDNA libraries were unique molecular identifiers. Input of about 1 to 11 million T cells yielded a few hundred thousand cDNA molecules. TCRdb used MiXCR to reprocess the PCR reads, holding one entry per CDR3 protein. Of about 500,000 distinct CDR3 sequences in the sample, 45% were seen once. As to this clonotype: Its matching antigen is unknown.

V lost 5 bases and J lost 7; bases outside the gene matches: 5. This CDR3 region has 14 residues. The sequenced material came from blood. J is TRBJ2-7 and V is TRBV12-3 or TRBV12-4; 13 nucleotides match TRBD2. The sequence was obtained from a girl aged 5-17 years with multiple sclerosis. The DNA of the CDR3 is TGTGCCAGCAGTGGACTAGCGGGAGCGGAGGAGCAGTACTTC. Translated, it gives CASSGLAGAEEQYF.